Sequencing of this T cell receptor beta chain was carried out in a study of T cells in Graves' hyperthyroidism and ophthalmopathy. The CDR3 loop spans 15 amino acids. Germline CDR1 is LNHDA and CDR2 is SQIVND (reference sequence). V lost 5 bases to trimming and J lost 2 bases, with 14 bases between them. TCR beta CDR3 regions were amplified from RNA. HTBI primers were used for first-round RT-PCR of the TCR CDR3. TCRdb called the multiplex PCR reads again in MiXCR, with one record for every CDR3 protein. The data hold about 350,000 distinct CDR3 sequences, with roughly 14% observed a single time. Sequenced input: blood. This rearrangement joins TRBV19 to TRBJ2-3; D is uncertain. This clonotype was obtained from a woman in her 30s with Graves' hyperthyroidism. As DNA, the CDR3 is TGTGCCAGTAGTCCTGGCGGACGCCACACAGATACGCAGTATTTT. It is translated as CASSPGGRHTDTQYF.